The clone carrying this T cell receptor (beta chain) was observed a single time. Its antigen is unknown. This entry comes from a study of T cells in Graves' hyperthyroidism and ophthalmopathy. Study observations and caveats: The authors' 13 V-J model separated ophthalmopathy from stable hyperthyroidism.

CDR3 length equals 13 residues. The J segment lost 5 bases and the V segment lost 7 bases, leaving 6 bases of the junction unmatched. Amplified TCR beta CDR3 regions derived from RNA transcripts. HTBI primers drove first-round RT-PCR of the TCR CDR3. TCRdb used MiXCR to reprocess the multiplex PCR reads, holding one entry per CDR3 protein. Seen here are 75,000 to 100,000 distinct CDR3 sequences, under 65% observed once, and the top ten hold 25% to 30%. The TCR comes from a woman aged 35 to 49 with Graves' hyperthyroidism. This chain uses TRBV12-3 or TRBV12-4 with TRBJ2-5, with 8 nucleotides matching TRBD2. The sample was blood. The CDR3 here is CASTMTSVETQYF. In nucleotides, the CDR3 is TGTGCCAGCACCATGACTAGCGTGGAGACCCAGTACTTC.